This TCR beta chain comes out of a study of CD8 T cells in Susac syndrome. The sequenced target, TCR beta, came from blood CD8+ and CD4+ T cells. It was with random hexamers that 0.5 to 1 ug RNA was reverse transcribed. Amplification of TCR beta CDR3 spanned 54 Vbeta and 13 Jbeta via immunoSEQ multiplex PCR. From the immunoSEQ multiplex PCR reads, TCRdb called clonotypes with MiXCR, one entry per CDR3 protein. The sample contains over 100,000 distinct CDR3 sequences, roughly 90% of which appear only once. Germline lookup yields CDR1 MNHNS and CDR2 SASEGT. The CDR3 totals 16 residues. Trimming pared 6 bases from V and 0 bases from J, leaving 14 bases between.

This chain joins TRBV6-1 and TRBJ2-2; no reliable D call. The sequence derives from a human donor in good health. Material for sequencing was CD8+ T cells from PBMCs. The CDR3 loop is CASSRLLPANTGELFF. CDR3 nucleotides: TGTGCCAGCAGCCGCCTCCTACCCGCGAACACCGGGGAGCTGTTTTTT.